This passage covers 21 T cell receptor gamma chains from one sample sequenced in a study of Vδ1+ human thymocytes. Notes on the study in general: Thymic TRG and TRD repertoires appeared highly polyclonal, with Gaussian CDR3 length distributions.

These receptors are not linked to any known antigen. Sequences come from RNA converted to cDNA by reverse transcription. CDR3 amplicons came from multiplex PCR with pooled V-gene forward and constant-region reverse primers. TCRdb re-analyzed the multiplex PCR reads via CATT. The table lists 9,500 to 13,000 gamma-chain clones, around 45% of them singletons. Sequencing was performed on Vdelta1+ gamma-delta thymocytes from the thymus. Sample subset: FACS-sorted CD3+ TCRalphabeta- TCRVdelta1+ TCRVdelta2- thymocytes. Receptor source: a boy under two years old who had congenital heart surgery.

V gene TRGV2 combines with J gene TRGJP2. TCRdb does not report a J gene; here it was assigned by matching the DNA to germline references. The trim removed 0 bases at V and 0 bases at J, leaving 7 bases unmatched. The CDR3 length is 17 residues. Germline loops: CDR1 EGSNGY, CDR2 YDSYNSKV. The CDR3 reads CATWDGPGDSSDWIKTF. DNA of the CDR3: TGTGCCACCTGGGACGGGCCGGGGGATAGTAGTGATTGGATCAAGACGTTT.

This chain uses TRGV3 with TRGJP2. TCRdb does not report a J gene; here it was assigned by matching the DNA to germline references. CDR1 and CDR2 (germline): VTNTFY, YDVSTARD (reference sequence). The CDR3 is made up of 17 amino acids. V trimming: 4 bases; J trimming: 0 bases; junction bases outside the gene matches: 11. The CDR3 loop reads CATWDGVPYSSDWIKTF. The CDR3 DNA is TGTGCCACCTGGGATGGGGTACCTTATAGTAGTGATTGGATCAAGACGTTT.

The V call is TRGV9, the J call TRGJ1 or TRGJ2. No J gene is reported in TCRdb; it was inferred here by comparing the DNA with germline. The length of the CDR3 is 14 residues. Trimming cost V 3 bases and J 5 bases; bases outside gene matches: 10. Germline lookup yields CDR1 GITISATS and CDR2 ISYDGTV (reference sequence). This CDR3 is CALWEPHGDYKKLF. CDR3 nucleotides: TGTGCCTTGTGGGAGCCTCACGGGGATTATAAGAAACTCTTT.

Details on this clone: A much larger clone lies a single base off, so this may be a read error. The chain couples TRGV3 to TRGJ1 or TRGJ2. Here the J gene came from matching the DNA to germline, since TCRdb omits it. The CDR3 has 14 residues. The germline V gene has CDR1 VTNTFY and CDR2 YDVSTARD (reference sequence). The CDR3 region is CATWGRRGYYKKLF. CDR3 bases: TGTGCCACCTGGGGCAGGCGGGGTTATTATAAGAAACTCTTT.

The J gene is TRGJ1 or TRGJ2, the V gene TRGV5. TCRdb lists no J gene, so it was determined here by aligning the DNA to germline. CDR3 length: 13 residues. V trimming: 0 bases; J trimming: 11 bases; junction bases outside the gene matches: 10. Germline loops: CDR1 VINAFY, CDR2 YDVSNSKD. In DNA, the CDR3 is TGTGCCACCTGGGACAGGCCTCGGACCCAGAAACTCTTT. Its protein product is CATWDRPRTQKLF.

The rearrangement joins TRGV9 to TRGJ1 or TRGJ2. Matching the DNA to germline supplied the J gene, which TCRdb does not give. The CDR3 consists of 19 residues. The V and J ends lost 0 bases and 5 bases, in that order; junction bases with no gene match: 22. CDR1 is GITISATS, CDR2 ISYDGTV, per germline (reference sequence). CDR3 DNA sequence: TGTGCCTTGTGGGAGGTGCAGTTGGTTAACGCAGGGTCCAATTATAAGAAACTCTTT. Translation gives CALWEVQLVNAGSNYKKLF.

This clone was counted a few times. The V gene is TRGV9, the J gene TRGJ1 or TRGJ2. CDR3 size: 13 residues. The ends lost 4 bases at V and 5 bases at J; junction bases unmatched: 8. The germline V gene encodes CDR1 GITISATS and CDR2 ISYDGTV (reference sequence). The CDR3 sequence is CALWDPVDYKKLF. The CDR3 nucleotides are TGTGCCTTGTGGGACCCGGTTGATTATAAGAAACTCTTT.

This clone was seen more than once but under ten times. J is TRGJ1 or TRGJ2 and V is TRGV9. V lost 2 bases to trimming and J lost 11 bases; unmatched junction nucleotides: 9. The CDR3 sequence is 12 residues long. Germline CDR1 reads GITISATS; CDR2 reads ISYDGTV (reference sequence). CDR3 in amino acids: CALWEASLQKLF. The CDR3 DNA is TGTGCCTTGTGGGAGGCGTCACTCCAGAAACTCTTT.

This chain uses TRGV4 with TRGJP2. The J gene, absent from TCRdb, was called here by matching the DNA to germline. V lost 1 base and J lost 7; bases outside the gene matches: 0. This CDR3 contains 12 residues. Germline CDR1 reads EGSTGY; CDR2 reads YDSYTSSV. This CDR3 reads CATWDGDWIKTF. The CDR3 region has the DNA TGTGCCACCTGGGATGGTGATTGGATCAAGACGTTT.

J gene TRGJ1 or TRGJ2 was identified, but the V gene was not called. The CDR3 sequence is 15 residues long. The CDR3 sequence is CATWDVRESGYKKLF. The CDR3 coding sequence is TGTGCCACCTGGGATGTCCGCGAGAGTGGTTATAAGAAACTCTTT.

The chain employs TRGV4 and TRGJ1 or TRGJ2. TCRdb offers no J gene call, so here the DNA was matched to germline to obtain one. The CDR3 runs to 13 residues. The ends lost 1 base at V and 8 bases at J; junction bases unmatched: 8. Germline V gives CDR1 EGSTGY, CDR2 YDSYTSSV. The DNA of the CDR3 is TGTGCCACCTGGGATGGAAGCGAGGATAAGAAACTCTTT. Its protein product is CATWDGSEDKKLF.

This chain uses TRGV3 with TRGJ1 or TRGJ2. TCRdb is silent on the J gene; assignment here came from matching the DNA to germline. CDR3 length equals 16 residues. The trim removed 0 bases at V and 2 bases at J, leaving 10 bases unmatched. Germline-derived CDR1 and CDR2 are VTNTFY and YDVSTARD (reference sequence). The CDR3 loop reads CATWDRRLLDYYKKLF. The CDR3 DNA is TGTGCCACCTGGGACAGGCGCTTACTTGATTATTATAAGAAACTCTTT.

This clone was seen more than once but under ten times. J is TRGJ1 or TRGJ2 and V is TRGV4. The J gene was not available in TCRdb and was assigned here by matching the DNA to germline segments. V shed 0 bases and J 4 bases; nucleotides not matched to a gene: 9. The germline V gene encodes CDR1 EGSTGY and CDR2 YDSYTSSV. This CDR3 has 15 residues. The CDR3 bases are TGTGCCACCTGGGATGGGCCGCTGGGGTATTATAAGAAACTCTTT. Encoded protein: CATWDGPLGYYKKLF.

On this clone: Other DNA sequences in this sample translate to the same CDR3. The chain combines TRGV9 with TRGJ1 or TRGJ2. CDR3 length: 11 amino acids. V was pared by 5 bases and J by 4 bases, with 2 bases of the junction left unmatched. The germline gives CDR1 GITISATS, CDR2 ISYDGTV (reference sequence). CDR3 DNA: TGTGCCTTGTGGGTATATTATAAGAAACTCTTT. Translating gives CALWVYYKKLF.

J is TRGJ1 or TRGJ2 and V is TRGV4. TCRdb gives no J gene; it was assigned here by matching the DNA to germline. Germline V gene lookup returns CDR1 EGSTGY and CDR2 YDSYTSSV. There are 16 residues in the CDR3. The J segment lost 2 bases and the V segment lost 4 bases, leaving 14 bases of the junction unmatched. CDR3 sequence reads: CATWDSPGNHYYKKLF. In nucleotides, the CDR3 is TGTGCCACCTGGGACAGCCCGGGGAACCATTATTATAAGAAACTCTTT.

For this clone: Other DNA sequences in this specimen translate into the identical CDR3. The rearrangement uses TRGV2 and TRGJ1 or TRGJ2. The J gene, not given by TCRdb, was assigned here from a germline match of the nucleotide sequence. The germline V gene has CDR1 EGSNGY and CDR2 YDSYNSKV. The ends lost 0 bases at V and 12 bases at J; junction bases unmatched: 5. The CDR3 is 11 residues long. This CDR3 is CATWDGRGKLF. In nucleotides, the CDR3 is TGTGCCACCTGGGACGGGCGGGGGAAACTCTTT.

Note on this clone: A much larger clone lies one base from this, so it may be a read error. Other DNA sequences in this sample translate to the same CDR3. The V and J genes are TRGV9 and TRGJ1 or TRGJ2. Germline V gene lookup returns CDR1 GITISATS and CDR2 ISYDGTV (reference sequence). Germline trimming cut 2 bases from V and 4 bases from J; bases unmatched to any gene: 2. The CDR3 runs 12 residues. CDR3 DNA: TGTGCCTTGTGGGAGGGATATTATAAGAAACTCTTT. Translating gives CALWEGYYKKLF.

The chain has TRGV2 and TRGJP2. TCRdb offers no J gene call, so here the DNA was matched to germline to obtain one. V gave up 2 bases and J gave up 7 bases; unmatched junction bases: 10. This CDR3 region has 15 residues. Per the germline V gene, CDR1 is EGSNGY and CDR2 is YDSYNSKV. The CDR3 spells CATWDEETLDWIKTF. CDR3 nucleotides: TGTGCCACCTGGGACGAAGAAACCCTTGATTGGATCAAGACGTTT.

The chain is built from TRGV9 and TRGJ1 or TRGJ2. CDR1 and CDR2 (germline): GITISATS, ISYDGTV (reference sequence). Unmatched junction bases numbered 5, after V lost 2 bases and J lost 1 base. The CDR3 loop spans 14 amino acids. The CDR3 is CALWEETNYYKKLF. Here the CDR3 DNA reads TGTGCCTTGTGGGAGGAGACAAATTATTATAAGAAACTCTTT.

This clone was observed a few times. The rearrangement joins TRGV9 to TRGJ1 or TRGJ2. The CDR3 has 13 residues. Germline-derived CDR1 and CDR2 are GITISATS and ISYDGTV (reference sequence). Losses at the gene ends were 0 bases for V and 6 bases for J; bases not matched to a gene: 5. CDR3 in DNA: TGTGCCTTGTGGGAGGTGCTCTGTTATAAGAAACTCTTT. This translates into CALWEVLCYKKLF.

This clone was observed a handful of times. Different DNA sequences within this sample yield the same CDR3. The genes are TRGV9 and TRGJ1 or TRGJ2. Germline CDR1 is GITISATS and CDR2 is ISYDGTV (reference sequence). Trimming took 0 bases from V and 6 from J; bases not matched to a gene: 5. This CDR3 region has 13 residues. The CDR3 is CALWEVRGYKKLF. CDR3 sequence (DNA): TGTGCCTTGTGGGAGGTGCGAGGTTATAAGAAACTCTTT.